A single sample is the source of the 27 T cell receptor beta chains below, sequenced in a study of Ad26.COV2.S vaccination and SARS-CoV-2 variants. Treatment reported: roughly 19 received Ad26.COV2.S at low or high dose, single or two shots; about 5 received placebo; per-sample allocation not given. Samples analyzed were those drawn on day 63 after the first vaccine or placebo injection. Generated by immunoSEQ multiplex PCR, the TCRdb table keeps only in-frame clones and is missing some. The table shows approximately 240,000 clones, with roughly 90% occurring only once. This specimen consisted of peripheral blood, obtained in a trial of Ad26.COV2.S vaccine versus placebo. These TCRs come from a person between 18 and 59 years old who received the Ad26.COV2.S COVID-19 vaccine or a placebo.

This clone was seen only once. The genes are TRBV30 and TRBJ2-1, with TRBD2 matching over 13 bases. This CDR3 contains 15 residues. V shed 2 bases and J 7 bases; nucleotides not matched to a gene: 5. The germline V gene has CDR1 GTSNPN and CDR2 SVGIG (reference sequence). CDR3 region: CAWSLTLAGGNEQFF. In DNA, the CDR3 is TGTGCCTGGAGTCTCACACTAGCGGGAGGGAATGAGCAGTTCTTC.

The CDR3 DNA follows: TGTGCCACCAGTAAGTGGGCAGATACGCAGTATTTT. Encoded protein: CATSKWADTQYF. The V gene is TRBV24-1, the J gene TRBJ2-3; D unclear. Germline loops: CDR1 KGHDR, CDR2 SFDVKD. The CDR3 runs to 12 residues. V lost 6 bases and J lost 4, with 7 bases in between.

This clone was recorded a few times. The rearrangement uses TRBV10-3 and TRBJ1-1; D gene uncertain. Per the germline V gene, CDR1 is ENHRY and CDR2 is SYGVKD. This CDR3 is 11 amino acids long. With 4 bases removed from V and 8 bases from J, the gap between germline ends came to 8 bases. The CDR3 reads CAISGGPEAFF. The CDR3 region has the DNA TGTGCCATCAGTGGGGGTCCCGAAGCTTTCTTT.

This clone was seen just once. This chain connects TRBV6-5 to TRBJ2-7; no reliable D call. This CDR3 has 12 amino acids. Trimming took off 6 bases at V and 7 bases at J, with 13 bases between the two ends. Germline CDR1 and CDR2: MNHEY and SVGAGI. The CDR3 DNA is TGTGCCAGCAGCCCGGACGCAAGGGAGCAGTACTTC. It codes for CASSPDAREQYF.

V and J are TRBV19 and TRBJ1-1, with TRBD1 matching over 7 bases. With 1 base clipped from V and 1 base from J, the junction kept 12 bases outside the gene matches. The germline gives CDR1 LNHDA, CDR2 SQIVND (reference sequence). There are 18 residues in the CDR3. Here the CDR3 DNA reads TGTGCCAGTAGTATAGTTTGGGACAGAGGGTCAAAGAACACTGAAGCTTTCTTT. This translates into CASSIVWDRGSKNTEAFF.

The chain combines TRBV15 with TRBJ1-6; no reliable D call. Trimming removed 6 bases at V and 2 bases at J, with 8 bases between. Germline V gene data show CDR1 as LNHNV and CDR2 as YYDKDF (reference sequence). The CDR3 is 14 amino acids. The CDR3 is CATSNEPYNSPLHF. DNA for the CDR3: TGTGCCACCAGTAACGAACCCTATAATTCACCCCTCCACTTT.

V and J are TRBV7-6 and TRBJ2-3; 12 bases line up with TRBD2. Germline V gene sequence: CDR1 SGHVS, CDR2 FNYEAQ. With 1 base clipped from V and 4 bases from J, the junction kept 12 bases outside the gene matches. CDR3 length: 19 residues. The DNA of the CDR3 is TGTGCCAGCAGCTTAGGCTCTAGCGGGGGGGCATCATCTGCAGATACGCAGTATTTT. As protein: CASSLGSSGGASSADTQYF.

The CDR3 DNA sequence: TGTGCCAGCAGGCCCGGGACAGAGGGGGCTGGGGAGCAGTACTTC. It is translated as CASRPGTEGAGEQYF. The rearrangement uses TRBV6-5 and TRBJ2-7; 7 bases match TRBD1. The ends lost 6 bases at V and 7 bases at J; junction bases unmatched: 15. The V gene's germline CDR1 is MNHEY and CDR2 SVGAGI. The CDR3 loop spans 15 amino acids.

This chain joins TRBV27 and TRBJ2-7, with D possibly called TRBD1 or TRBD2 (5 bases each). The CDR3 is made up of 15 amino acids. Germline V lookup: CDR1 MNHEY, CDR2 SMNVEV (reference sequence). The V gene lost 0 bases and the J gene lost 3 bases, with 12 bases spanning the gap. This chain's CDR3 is CASSLSWGTGYEQYF. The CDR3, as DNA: TGTGCCAGCAGTTTATCGTGGGGGACGGGCTACGAGCAGTACTTC.

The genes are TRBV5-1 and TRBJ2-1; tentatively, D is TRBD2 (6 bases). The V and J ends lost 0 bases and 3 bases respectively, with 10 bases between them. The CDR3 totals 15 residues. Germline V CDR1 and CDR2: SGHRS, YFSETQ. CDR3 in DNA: TGCGCCAGCAGCTTGGTGGGCGGGGTCTACAATGAGCAGTTCTTC. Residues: CASSLVGGVYNEQFF.

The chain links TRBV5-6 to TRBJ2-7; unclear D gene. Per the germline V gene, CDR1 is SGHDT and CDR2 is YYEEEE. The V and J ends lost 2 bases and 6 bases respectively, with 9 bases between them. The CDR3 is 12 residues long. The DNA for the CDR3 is TGTGCCAGCAGCTTTTTTAAGGCCGAGCAGTACTTC. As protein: CASSFFKAEQYF.

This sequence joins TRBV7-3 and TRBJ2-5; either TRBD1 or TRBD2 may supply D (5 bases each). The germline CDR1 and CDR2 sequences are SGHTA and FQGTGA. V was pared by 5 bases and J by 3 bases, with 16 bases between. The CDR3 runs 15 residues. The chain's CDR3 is CASSRQGTVEETQYF. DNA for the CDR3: TGTGCCAGCAGCCGCCAAGGGACGGTGGAAGAGACCCAGTACTTC.

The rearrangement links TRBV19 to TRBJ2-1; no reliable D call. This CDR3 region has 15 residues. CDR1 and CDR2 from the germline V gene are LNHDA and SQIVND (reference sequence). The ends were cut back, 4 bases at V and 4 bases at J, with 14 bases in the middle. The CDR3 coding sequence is TGTGCCAGTAGTACAGAGGTGCCTTTTTACAATGAGCAGTTCTTC. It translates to CASSTEVPFYNEQFF.

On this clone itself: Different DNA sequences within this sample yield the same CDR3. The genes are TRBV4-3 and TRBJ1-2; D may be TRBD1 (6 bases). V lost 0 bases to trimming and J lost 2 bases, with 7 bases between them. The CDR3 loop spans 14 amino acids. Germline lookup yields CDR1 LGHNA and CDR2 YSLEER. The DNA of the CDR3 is TGCGCCAGCAGCCAAGACAGGGGAAACTATGGCTACACCTTC. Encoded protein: CASSQDRGNYGYTF.

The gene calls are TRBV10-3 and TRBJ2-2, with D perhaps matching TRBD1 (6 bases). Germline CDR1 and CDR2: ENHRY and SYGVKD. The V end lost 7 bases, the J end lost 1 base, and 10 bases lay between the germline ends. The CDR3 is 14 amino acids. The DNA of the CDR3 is TGTGCCATCAATCCGGGACAGAACACCGGGGAGCTGTTTTTT. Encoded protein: CAINPGQNTGELFF.

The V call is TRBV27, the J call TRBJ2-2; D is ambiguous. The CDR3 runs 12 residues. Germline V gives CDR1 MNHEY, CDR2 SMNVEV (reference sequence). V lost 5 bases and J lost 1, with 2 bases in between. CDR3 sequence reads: CASSKNTGELFF. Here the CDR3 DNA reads TGTGCCAGCAGTAAGAACACCGGGGAGCTGTTTTTT.

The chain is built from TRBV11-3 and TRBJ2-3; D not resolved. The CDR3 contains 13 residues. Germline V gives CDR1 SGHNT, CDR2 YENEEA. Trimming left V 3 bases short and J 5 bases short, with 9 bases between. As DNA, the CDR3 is TGTGCCAGCAGCTTCGGAGAACGAGATACGCAGTATTTT. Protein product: CASSFGERDTQYF.

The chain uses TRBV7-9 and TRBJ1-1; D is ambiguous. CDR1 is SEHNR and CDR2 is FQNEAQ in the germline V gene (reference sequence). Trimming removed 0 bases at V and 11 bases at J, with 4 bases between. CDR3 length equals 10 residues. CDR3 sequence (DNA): TGTGCCAGCAGCTTAGCTCCGGCTTTCTTT. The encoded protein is CASSLAPAFF.

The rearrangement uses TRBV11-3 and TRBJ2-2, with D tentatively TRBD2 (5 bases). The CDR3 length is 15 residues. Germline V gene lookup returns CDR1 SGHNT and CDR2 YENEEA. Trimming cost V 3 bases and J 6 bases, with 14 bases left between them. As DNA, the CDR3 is TGTGCCAGCAGCTTTCGGGTAGCGAGTCCCGGGGAGCTGTTTTTT. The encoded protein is CASSFRVASPGELFF.

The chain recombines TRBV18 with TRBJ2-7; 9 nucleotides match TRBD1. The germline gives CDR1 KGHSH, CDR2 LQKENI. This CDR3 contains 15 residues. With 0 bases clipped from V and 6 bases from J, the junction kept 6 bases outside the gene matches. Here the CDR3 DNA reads TGTGCCAGCTCACCACCGAAGGACAGGGGTCCCGAGCAGTACTTC. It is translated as CASSPPKDRGPEQYF.

CDR3 amino acids: CSVAGPVSYEQYF. DNA of the CDR3: TGCAGCGTCGCGGGGCCAGTCTCCTACGAGCAGTACTTC. This sequence joins TRBV29-1 and TRBJ2-7; a weak D match, TRBD2 (6 bases). Trimming left V 6 bases short and J 0 bases short, with 12 bases between. Germline CDR1 and CDR2: SQVTM and ANQGSEA. The CDR3 consists of 13 residues.

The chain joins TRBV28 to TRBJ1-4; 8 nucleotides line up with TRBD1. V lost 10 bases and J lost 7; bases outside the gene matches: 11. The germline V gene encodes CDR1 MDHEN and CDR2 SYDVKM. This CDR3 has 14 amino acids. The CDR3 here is CAIRGAGGGEKLFF. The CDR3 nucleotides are TGTGCCATTCGTGGGGCAGGGGGCGGTGAAAAACTGTTTTTT.

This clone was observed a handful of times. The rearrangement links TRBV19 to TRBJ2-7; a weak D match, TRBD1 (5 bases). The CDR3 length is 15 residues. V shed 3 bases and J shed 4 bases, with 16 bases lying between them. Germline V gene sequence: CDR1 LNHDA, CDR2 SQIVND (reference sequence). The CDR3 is CASSMSSQQVYEQYF. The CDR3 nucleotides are TGTGCCAGTAGTATGTCGTCCCAACAGGTATACGAGCAGTACTTC.

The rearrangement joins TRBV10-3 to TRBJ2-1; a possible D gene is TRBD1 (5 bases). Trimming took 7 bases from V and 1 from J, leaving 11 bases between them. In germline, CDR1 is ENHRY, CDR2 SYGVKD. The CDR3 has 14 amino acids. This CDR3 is CAIKQGSSYNEQFF. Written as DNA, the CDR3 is TGTGCCATCAAGCAGGGATCTTCCTACAATGAGCAGTTCTTC.

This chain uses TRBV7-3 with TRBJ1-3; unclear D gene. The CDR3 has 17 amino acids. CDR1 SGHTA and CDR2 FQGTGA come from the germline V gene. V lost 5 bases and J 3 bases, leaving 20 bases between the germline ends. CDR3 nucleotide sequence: TGTGCCAGCAGCCCTCGTCCGGCCGGTACTAGTGGAAACACCATATATTTT. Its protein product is CASSPRPAGTSGNTIYF.

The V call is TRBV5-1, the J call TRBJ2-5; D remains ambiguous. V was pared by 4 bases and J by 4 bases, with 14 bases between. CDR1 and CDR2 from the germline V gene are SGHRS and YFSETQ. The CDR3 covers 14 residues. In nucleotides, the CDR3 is TGCGCCAGCAGCGTCGGTGGTTTAGGAGAGACCCAGTACTTC. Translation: CASSVGGLGETQYF.

Here the CDR3 DNA reads TGCGCCAGCAGTCCTGGGACTAGCGGGGGGAACACCGGGGAGCTGTTTTTT. Encoded protein: CASSPGTSGGNTGELFF. The chain combines TRBV10-1 with TRBJ2-2, with 14 bases matching TRBD2. The germline V gene encodes CDR1 WNHNN and CDR2 SYGVQD (reference sequence). The CDR3 is made up of 17 amino acids. With 5 bases clipped from V and 1 base from J, the junction kept 3 bases outside the gene matches.